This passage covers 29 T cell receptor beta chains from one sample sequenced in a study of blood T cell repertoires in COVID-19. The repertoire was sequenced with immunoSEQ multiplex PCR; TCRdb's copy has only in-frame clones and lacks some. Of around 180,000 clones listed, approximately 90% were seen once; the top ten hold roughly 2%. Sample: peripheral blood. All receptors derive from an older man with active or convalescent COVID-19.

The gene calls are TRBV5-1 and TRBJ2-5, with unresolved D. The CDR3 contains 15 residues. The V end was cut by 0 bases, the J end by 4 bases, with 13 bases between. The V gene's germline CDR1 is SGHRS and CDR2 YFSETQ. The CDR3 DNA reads TGCGCCAGCAGCTTGGGGCAGATGAACAGAGAGACCCAGTACTTC. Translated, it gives CASSLGQMNRETQYF.

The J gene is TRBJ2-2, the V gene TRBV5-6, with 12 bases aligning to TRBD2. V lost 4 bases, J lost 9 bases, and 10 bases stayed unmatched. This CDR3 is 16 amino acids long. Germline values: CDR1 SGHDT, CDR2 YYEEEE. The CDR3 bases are TGTGCCAGCAGCCCGTCTAGCGGGGGGGCCGCCAGGGAGCTGTTTTTT. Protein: CASSPSSGGAARELFF.

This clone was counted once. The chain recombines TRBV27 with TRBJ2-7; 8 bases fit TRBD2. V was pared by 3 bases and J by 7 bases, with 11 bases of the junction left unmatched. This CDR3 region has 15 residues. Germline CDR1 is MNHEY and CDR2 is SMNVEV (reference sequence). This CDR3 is CASSFGRGGPWEQYF. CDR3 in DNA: TGTGCCAGCAGTTTTGGCCGGGGGGGTCCGTGGGAGCAGTACTTC.

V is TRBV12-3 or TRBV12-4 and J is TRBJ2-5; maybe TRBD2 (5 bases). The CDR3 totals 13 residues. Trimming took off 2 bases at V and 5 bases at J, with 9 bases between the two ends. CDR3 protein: CASSLSGRETQYF. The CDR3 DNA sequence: TGTGCCAGCAGTTTAAGCGGCCGGGAGACCCAGTACTTC.

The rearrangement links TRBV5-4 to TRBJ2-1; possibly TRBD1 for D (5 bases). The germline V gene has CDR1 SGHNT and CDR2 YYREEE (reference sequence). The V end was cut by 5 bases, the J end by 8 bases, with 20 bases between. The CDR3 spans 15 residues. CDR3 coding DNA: TGTGCCAGCAGTAGGCGGACAAACCTCCTGCATGAGCAGTTCTTC. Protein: CASSRRTNLLHEQFF.

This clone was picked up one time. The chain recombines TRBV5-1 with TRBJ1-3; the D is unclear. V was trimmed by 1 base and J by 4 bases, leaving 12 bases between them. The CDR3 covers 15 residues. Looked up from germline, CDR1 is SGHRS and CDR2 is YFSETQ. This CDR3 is CASSLTGVRGNTIYF. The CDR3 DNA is TGCGCCAGCAGCTTGACCGGGGTGAGAGGAAACACCATATATTTT. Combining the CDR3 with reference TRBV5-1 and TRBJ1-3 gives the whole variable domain KAGVTQTPRYLIKTRGQQVTLSCSPISGHRSVSWYQQTPGQGLQFLFEYFSETQRNKGNFPGRFSGRQFSNSRSEMNVSTLELGDSALYLCASSLTGVRGNTIYFGEGSWLTVV.

The CDR3 DNA follows: TGTGCCAGCAGCCGATCGGTTGGCTACACCTTC. Amino acid sequence: CASSRSVGYTF. The chain joins TRBV12-3 or TRBV12-4 to TRBJ1-2; D is unresolved. This CDR3 is built from 11 residues. V lost 6 bases to trimming and J lost 7 bases, with 9 bases between them.

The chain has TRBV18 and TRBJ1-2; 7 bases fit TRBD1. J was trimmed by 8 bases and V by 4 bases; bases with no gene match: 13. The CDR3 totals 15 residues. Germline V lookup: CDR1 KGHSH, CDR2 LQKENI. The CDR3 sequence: CASSLGWDSSGGYTF. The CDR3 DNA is TGTGCCAGCTCACTCGGCTGGGACAGCTCAGGGGGCTACACCTTC.

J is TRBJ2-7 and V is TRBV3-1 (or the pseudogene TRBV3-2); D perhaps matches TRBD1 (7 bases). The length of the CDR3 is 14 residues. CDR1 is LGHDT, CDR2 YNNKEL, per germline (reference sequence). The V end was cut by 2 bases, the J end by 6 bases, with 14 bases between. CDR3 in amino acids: CASSQWTGGGEQYF. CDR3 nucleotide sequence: TGTGCCAGCAGCCAATGGACAGGAGGGGGCGAGCAGTACTTC.

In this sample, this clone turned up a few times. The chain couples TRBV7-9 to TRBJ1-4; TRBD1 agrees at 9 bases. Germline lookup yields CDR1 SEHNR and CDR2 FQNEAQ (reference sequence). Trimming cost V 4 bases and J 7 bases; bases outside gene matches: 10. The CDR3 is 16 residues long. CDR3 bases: TGTGCCAGCAGCTCCAGCCCGGGACAGGGAAGTGAAAAACTGTTTTTT. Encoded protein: CASSSSPGQGSEKLFF. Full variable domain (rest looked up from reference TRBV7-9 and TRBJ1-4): DTGVSQNPRHKITKRGQNVTFRCDPISEHNRLYWYRQTLGQGPEFLTYFQNEAQLEKSRLLSDRFSAERPKGSFSTLEIQRTEQGDSAMYLCASSSSPGQGSEKLFFGSGTQLSVL.

The CDR3, as DNA: TGTGCCAGCAGTTTGAGTCGGGATTCACCCCTCCACTTT. This encodes CASSLSRDSPLHF. The rearrangement joins TRBV6-5 to TRBJ1-6; no clear D gene. V lost 4 bases and J 8 bases, leaving 9 bases between the germline ends. In germline, CDR1 is MNHEY, CDR2 SVGAGI. This CDR3 spans 13 amino acids.

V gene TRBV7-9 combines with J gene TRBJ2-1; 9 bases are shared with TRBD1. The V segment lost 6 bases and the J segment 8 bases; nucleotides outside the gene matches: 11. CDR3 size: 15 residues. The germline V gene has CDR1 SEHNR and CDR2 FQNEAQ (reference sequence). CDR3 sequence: CASSYGTGPTYEQFF. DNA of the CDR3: TGTGCCAGCAGTTACGGGACAGGGCCCACGTATGAGCAGTTCTTC.

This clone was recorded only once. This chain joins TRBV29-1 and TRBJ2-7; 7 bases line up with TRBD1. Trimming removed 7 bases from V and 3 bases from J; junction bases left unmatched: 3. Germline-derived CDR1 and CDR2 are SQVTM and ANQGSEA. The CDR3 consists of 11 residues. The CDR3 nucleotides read TGCAGCGCCAGACAGGGCTACGAGCAGTACTTC. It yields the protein CSARQGYEQYF.

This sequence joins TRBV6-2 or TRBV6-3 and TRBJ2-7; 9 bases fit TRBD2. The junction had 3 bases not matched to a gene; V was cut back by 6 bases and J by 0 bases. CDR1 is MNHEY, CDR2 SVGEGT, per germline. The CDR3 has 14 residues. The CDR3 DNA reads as TGTGCCAGCAGCCTTAGCGGGGGCTCCTACGAGCAGTACTTC. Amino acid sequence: CASSLSGGSYEQYF.

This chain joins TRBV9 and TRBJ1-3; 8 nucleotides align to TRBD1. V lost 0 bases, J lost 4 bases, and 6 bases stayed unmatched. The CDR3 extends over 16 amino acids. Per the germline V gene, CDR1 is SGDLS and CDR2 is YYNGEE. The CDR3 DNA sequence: TGTGCCAGCAGCGTAGGGCACAGGGGGGCAGGAAACACCATATATTTT. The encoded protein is CASSVGHRGAGNTIYF. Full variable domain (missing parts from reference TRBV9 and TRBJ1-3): DSGVTQTPKHLITATGQRVTLRCSPRSGDLSVYWYQQSLDQGLQFLIQYYNGEERAKGNILERFSAQQFPDLHSELNLSSLELGDSALYFCASSVGHRGAGNTIYFGEGSWLTVV.

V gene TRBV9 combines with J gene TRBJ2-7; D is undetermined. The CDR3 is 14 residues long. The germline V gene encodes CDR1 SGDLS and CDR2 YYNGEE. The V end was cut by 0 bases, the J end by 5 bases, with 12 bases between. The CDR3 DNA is TGTGCCAGCAGCGTAGGTCCCCGAGAGGACGAGCAGTACTTC. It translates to CASSVGPREDEQYF.

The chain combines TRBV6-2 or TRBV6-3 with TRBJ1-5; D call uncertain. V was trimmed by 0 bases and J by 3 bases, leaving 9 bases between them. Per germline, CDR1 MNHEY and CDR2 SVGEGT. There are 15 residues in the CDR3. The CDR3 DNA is TGTGCCAGCAGTTACTCAGGAGGGAACAATCAGCCCCAGCATTTT. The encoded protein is CASSYSGGNNQPQHF.

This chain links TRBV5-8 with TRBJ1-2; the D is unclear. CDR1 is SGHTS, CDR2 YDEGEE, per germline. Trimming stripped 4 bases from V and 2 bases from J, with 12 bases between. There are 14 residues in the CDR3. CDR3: CASSPRTGNYGYTF. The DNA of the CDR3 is TGTGCCAGCAGCCCCCGGACGGGAAACTATGGCTACACCTTC.

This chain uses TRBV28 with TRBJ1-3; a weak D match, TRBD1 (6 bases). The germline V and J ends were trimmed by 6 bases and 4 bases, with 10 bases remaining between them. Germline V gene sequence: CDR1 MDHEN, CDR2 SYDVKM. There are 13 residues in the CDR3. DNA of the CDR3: TGTGCCAGCAGCCGGACAGACGGAAACACCATATATTTT. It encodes CASSRTDGNTIYF.

In nucleotides, the CDR3 is TGTGCCAGCAGCCCCTCGGGTATAGGGGGTTCTAACACTGAAGCTTTCTTT. Amino acids: CASSPSGIGGSNTEAFF. The chain combines TRBV5-6 with TRBJ1-1, with D tentatively TRBD1 (6 bases). The CDR3 is 17 amino acids. The ends were cut back, 4 bases at V and 2 bases at J, with 21 bases in the middle. Germline V gives CDR1 SGHDT, CDR2 YYEEEE.

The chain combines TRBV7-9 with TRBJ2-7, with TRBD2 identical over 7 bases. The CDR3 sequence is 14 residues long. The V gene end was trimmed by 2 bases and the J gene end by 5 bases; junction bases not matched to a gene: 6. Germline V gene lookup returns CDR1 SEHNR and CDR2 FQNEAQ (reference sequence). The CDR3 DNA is TGTGCCAGCAGCTTAATGGGAGGGCCGCACGAGCAGTACTTC. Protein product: CASSLMGGPHEQYF.

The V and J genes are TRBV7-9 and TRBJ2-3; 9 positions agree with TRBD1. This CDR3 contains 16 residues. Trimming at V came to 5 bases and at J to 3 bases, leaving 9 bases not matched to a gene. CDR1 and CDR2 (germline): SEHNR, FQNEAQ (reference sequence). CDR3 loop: CASSRRMGQGTDTQYF. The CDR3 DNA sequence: TGTGCCAGCAGCCGACGCATGGGACAGGGAACAGATACGCAGTATTTT.

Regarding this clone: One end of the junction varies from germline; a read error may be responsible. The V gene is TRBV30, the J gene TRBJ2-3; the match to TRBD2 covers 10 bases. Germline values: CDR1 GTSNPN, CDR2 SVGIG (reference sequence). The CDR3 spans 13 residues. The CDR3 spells CAWTSGSTDTQYF. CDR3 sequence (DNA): TGTGCTTGGACTAGCGGAAGCACAGATACGCAGTATTTT.

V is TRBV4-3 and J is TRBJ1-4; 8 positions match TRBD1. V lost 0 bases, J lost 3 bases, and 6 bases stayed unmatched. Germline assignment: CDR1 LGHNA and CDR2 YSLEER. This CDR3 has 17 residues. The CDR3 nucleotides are TGCGCCAGCAGCCAAGACGACAGGGGTGTTTCTAATGAAAAACTGTTTTTT. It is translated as CASSQDDRGVSNEKLFF.

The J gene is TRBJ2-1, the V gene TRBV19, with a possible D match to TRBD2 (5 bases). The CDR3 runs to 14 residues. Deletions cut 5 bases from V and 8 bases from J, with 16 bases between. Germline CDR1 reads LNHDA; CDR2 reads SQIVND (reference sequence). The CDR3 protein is CASSAQKRGYEQFF. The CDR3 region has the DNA TGTGCCAGTAGTGCTCAAAAACGAGGGTATGAGCAGTTCTTC. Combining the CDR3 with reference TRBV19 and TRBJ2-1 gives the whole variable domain DGGITQSPKYLFRKEGQNVTLSCEQNLNHDAMYWYRQDPGQGLRLIYYSQIVNDFQKGDIAEGYSVSREKKESFPLTVTSAQKNPTAFYLCASSAQKRGYEQFFGPGTRLTVL.

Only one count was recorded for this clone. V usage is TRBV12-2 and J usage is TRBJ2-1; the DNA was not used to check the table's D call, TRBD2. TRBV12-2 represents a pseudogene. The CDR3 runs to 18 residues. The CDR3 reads CASPKHPKTEREDNEQFF. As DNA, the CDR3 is TGTGCAAGTCCTAAGCACCCTAAAACCGAACGGGAAGACAATGAGCAGTTCTTC.

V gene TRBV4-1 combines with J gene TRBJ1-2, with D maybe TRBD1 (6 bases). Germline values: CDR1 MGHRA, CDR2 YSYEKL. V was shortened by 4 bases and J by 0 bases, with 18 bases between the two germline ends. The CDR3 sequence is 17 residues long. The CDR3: CASSLTGINDANYGYTF. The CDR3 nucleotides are TGCGCCAGCAGCCTGACAGGAATTAACGATGCTAACTATGGCTACACCTTC.

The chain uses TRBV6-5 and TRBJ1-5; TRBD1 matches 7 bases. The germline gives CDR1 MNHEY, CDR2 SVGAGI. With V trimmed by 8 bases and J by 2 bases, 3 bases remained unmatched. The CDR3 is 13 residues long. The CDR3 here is CASAGGGNQPQHF. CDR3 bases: TGTGCCAGCGCAGGGGGAGGCAATCAGCCCCAGCATTTT.

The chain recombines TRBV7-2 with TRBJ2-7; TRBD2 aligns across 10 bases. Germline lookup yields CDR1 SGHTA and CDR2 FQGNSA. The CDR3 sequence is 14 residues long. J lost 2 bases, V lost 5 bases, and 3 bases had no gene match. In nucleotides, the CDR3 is TGTGCCAGCAGCATTAGCGGGGGGCCCTACGAGCAGTACTTC. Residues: CASSISGGPYEQYF.